A single sample gave rise to the 26 T cell receptor beta chains below, sequenced in a study of blood T cell repertoires in COVID-19. Using immunoSEQ multiplex PCR, the repertoire was profiled, and TCRdb retains in-frame clones only, with some absent. The data hold about 140,000 clones, with around 72% observed a single time. Material: peripheral blood. Receptor source: a woman aged 55-69 years with acute or convalescent COVID-19.

V gene TRBV18 combines with J gene TRBJ2-3; D uncertain. The ends were cut back, 0 bases at V and 4 bases at J, with 8 bases in the middle. CDR1 is KGHSH, CDR2 LQKENI, per germline. The length of the CDR3 is 14 residues. CDR3 sequence reads: CASSPPRVADTQYF. In DNA form, the CDR3 reads TGTGCCAGCTCACCACCCCGGGTGGCAGATACGCAGTATTTT.

This chain joins TRBV28 and TRBJ2-1, with TRBD2 matching 12 bases. Germline V gives CDR1 MDHEN, CDR2 SYDVKM. Trimming at V came to 2 bases and at J to 8 bases, leaving 7 bases not matched to a gene. The CDR3 totals 16 residues. In DNA form, the CDR3 reads TGTGCCAGCAGTTTAACCCTGACTAGCGGGAGCCATGAGCAGTTCTTC. Residues: CASSLTLTSGSHEQFF. Full variable domain (outside the CDR3, taken from reference TRBV28 and TRBJ2-1): DVKVTQSSRYLVKRTGEKVFLECVQDMDHENMFWYRQDPGLGLRLIYFSYDVKMKEKGDIPEGYSVSREKKERFSLILESASTNQTSMYLCASSLTLTSGSHEQFFGPGTRLTVL.

The chain combines TRBV24-1 with TRBJ2-3; 9 nucleotides line up with TRBD2. The CDR3 spans 17 residues. With 0 bases clipped from V and 2 bases from J, the junction kept 5 bases outside the gene matches. Germline CDR1 is KGHDR and CDR2 is SFDVKD. The CDR3 here is CATSDLRASGNTDTQYF. The CDR3 bases are TGTGCCACCAGTGATTTGCGCGCTAGCGGGAACACAGATACGCAGTATTTT.

The chain recombines TRBV6-5 with TRBJ2-1; 7 bases agree with TRBD2. The trim removed 8 bases at V and 7 bases at J, leaving 8 bases unmatched. The CDR3 is made up of 13 amino acids. Germline assignment: CDR1 MNHEY and CDR2 SVGAGI. In DNA, the CDR3 is TGTGCCAGCCTGAACGGGAGGAGGAATGAGCAGTTCTTC. Its protein product is CASLNGRRNEQFF.

The CDR3 DNA reads TGTGCCAGCAGCTTAGCAGGGGGCAATCAGCCCCAGCATTTT. Translation: CASSLAGGNQPQHF. This rearrangement joins TRBV7-9 to TRBJ1-5, with D possibly matching TRBD1 (5 bases). CDR1 and CDR2 from the germline V gene are SEHNR and FQNEAQ (reference sequence). This CDR3 is built from 14 residues. Trimming left V 0 bases short and J 2 bases short, with 5 bases between.

The gene calls are TRBV7-8 and TRBJ2-3; TRBD2 matches 8 bases. The germline gives CDR1 SGHVS, CDR2 FQNEAQ. CDR3 size: 18 residues. With 2 bases clipped from V and 1 base from J, the junction kept 11 bases outside the gene matches. DNA of the CDR3: TGTGCCAGCAGCTTACCGTGGAGCGGGAGTGGGCGCACAGATACGCAGTATTTT. Protein sequence: CASSLPWSGSGRTDTQYF.

This rearrangement joins TRBV7-6 to TRBJ2-5, with D unresolved. This CDR3 contains 18 residues. V lost 4 bases, J lost 4 bases, and 25 bases lay in between. The germline V gene encodes CDR1 SGHVS and CDR2 FNYEAQ. This CDR3 reads CASSSVLELSHLRETQYF. The CDR3 DNA is TGTGCCAGCAGCTCGGTATTAGAGTTATCTCATTTAAGAGAGACCCAGTACTTC.

This clone was seen a few times. Here the CDR3 DNA reads TGTGCCAGCAGCGGGACAGGGAGTGGCTACACCTTC. Translated: CASSGTGSGYTF. The genes are TRBV12-3 or TRBV12-4 and TRBJ1-2, with 9 bases identical to TRBD1. The CDR3 contains 12 residues. J gave up 7 bases and V 6 bases, and 3 bases lay outside the gene matches.

The V gene is TRBV19, the J gene TRBJ2-1; TRBD2 matches 9 bases. The trim removed 6 bases at V and 5 bases at J, leaving 8 bases unmatched. This CDR3 contains 15 residues. Looked up from germline, CDR1 is LNHDA and CDR2 is SQIVND (reference sequence). This chain's CDR3 is CASRDAGGPNNEQFF. CDR3 coding DNA: TGTGCCAGTAGGGACGCGGGAGGGCCGAACAATGAGCAGTTCTTC. The full variable domain, in which reference TRBV19 and TRBJ2-1 provide the parts outside the CDR3, is DGGITQSPKYLFRKEGQNVTLSCEQNLNHDAMYWYRQDPGQGLRLIYYSQIVNDFQKGDIAEGYSVSREKKESFPLTVTSAQKNPTAFYLCASRDAGGPNNEQFFGPGTRLTVL.

This clone has more than one count but fewer than ten. V usage is TRBV5-1 and J usage is TRBJ2-1, with 7 bases matching TRBD1. Germline V gives CDR1 SGHRS, CDR2 YFSETQ. There are 15 residues in the CDR3. Trimming at V came to 0 bases and at J to 5 bases, leaving 5 bases not matched to a gene. The CDR3 nucleotides read TGCGCCAGCAGCTTGGAAGGGGGCTACAACAATGAGCAGTTCTTC. Translation gives CASSLEGGYNNEQFF.

CDR3 DNA: TGCGCCAGCATTGAATCTCCCTCTCGGGACACAGATACGCAGTATTTT. It codes for CASIESPSRDTDTQYF. The V and J genes are TRBV5-1 and TRBJ2-3, with D possibly matching TRBD2 (5 bases). In germline, CDR1 is SGHRS, CDR2 YFSETQ. The CDR3 extends over 16 amino acids. The V end lost 6 bases, the J end lost 2 bases, and 19 bases lay between the germline ends.

This chain links TRBV7-6 with TRBJ2-3; 9 nucleotides agree with TRBD1. The CDR3 has 15 residues. From germline, CDR1 is SGHVS and CDR2 FNYEAQ. The trim removed 4 bases at V and 5 bases at J, leaving 7 bases unmatched. In DNA form, the CDR3 reads TGTGCCAGCAGCTCGTGGGGACAGGGTCTAGATACGCAGTATTTT. Protein sequence: CASSSWGQGLDTQYF.

The V and J genes are TRBV5-1 and TRBJ1-1; D unclear. From germline, CDR1 is SGHRS and CDR2 YFSETQ. Trimming shortened V by 7 bases and J by 7 bases, and 11 bases separated the two germline ends. This CDR3 is 11 amino acids long. DNA for the CDR3: TGCGCCAGCTCTGACAATGTTGAAGCTTTCTTT. Translating gives CASSDNVEAFF. The variable domain in full, with the rest retrieved from reference TRBV5-1 and TRBJ1-1, is KAGVTQTPRYLIKTRGQQVTLSCSPISGHRSVSWYQQTPGQGLQFLFEYFSETQRNKGNFPGRFSGRQFSNSRSEMNVSTLELGDSALYLCASSDNVEAFFGQGTRLTVV.

This sequence joins TRBV30 and TRBJ2-1; 10 bases map to TRBD2. The V and J ends lost 2 bases and 4 bases, in that order; junction bases with no gene match: 11. Germline V gene data show CDR1 as GTSNPN and CDR2 as SVGIG (reference sequence). The CDR3 sequence is 17 residues long. The CDR3 nucleotides are TGTGCCTGGAGTAGGGATACTAGCGGGAAACAATACAATGAGCAGTTCTTC. The encoded protein is CAWSRDTSGKQYNEQFF. Full variable domain (outside the CDR3, taken from reference TRBV30 and TRBJ2-1): SQTIHQWPATLVQPVGSPLSLECTVEGTSNPNLYWYRQAAGRGLQLLFYSVGIGQISSEVPQNLSASRPQDRQFILSSKKLLLSDSGFYLCAWSRDTSGKQYNEQFFGPGTRLTVL.

The genes are TRBV7-3 and TRBJ1-5, with D perhaps TRBD1 (5 bases). This CDR3 spans 16 amino acids. Germline CDR1 reads SGHTA; CDR2 reads FQGTGA. The ends were cut back, 2 bases at V and 5 bases at J, with 16 bases in the middle. The DNA for the CDR3 is TGTGCCAGCAGCTTACCAGGGAAATTGCCCGATCAGCCCCAGCATTTT. As protein: CASSLPGKLPDQPQHF.

This clone showed up just a few times. V gene TRBV3-1 (or the pseudogene TRBV3-2) combines with J gene TRBJ2-7; 8 bases align to TRBD2. CDR1 is LGHDT and CDR2 is YNNKEL in the germline V gene (reference sequence). V gave up 6 bases and J gave up 4 bases; unmatched junction bases: 11. This CDR3 is 15 amino acids long. CDR3 nucleotides: TGTGCCAGCAGAGGCTCCGGGACTAGTCGGTACGAGCAGTACTTC. Protein sequence: CASRGSGTSRYEQYF.

The V call is TRBV7-9, the J call TRBJ2-1; the D gene is possibly TRBD2 (6 bases). Germline CDR1 and CDR2: SEHNR and FQNEAQ (reference sequence). Trimming shortened V by 5 bases and J by 5 bases, and 13 bases separated the two germline ends. The CDR3 totals 14 residues. The CDR3 DNA follows: TGTGCCAGCAGCGACCGGGACTGGGACAATGAGCAGTTCTTC. It translates to CASSDRDWDNEQFF.

In DNA, the CDR3 is TGTGCCAGCAGTGAATCGTCCCTTACAGGTTCCTCCTACGAGCAGTACTTC. It translates to CASSESSLTGSSYEQYF. The chain combines TRBV6-1 with TRBJ2-7, with TRBD1 as a possible D gene (5 bases). The CDR3 extends over 17 amino acids. Deletions cut 2 bases from V and 0 bases from J, with 17 bases between. The germline CDR1 and CDR2 sequences are MNHNS and SASEGT.

The J gene is TRBJ1-1, the V gene TRBV12-5; D perhaps matches TRBD1 (5 bases). CDR1 and CDR2 (germline): LGHNT, FRNRAP. The length of the CDR3 is 14 residues. Trimming shortened V by 1 base and J by 3 bases, and 9 bases separated the two germline ends. The CDR3, as DNA: TGTGCTAGTGGTTTGGGTTCCAGGGACACTGAAGCTTTCTTT. It translates to CASGLGSRDTEAFF.

The chain carries TRBV7-9 and TRBJ1-2; TRBD1 matches 7 bases. This CDR3 is built from 17 residues. Trimming at V came to 5 bases and at J to 1 base, leaving 13 bases not matched to a gene. Germline CDR1 is SEHNR and CDR2 is FQNEAQ (reference sequence). The CDR3 DNA follows: TGTGCCAGCAGCCCCCGGGACAGACTCACTCTTAACTATGGCTACACCTTC. Translating gives CASSPRDRLTLNYGYTF.

In nucleotides, the CDR3 is TGTGCCAGCACCAGCGGGACTATCCCCCGGAATGAGCAGTTCTTC. It translates to CASTSGTIPRNEQFF. The chain couples TRBV11-1 to TRBJ2-1; 7 bases map to TRBD2. Germline values: CDR1 SGHAT, CDR2 FQDESV (reference sequence). This CDR3 spans 15 amino acids. The V segment lost 7 bases and the J segment 7 bases; nucleotides outside the gene matches: 13.

This clone came up a few times. The rearrangement links TRBV11-2 to TRBJ2-7; possible D gene TRBD1, 5 bases. The CDR3 runs to 13 residues. Germline assignment: CDR1 SGHAT and CDR2 FQNNGV. V lost 5 bases, J lost 2 bases, and 10 bases lay in between. The CDR3 bases are TGTGCCAGCAGCCCGCCAGGGCCCTACGAGCAGTACTTC. As protein: CASSPPGPYEQYF.

This clone was recorded a few times. The chain couples TRBV13 to TRBJ1-2, with 7 bases matching TRBD1. Germline V gene data show CDR1 as PRHDT and CDR2 as FYEKMQ (reference sequence). This CDR3 contains 15 residues. V lost 4 bases to trimming and J lost 4 bases; unmatched junction nucleotides: 9. The CDR3 sequence: CASSSDRAQSYGYTF. The CDR3 nucleotides read TGTGCCAGCAGCTCAGACAGGGCCCAGAGCTATGGCTACACCTTC. The entire variable domain, with the rest obtained from reference TRBV13 and TRBJ1-2, is as follows: AAGVIQSPRHLIKEKRETATLKCYPIPRHDTVYWYQQGPGQDPQFLISFYEKMQSDKGSIPDRFSAQQFSDYHSELNMSSLELGDSALYFCASSSDRAQSYGYTFGSGTRLTVV.

The rearrangement joins TRBV30 to TRBJ2-1; TRBD1 aligns across 9 bases. The length of the CDR3 is 13 residues. The germline V gene encodes CDR1 GTSNPN and CDR2 SVGIG (reference sequence). V shed 5 bases and J 9 bases; nucleotides not matched to a gene: 8. CDR3 residues: CAWEPGQGAEQFF. In DNA form, the CDR3 reads TGTGCCTGGGAGCCGGGACAGGGAGCTGAGCAGTTCTTC.

The table lists this clone with a few counts. CDR3 DNA: TGTGCCTGGAGGGGACTAGCGGTCGGGACCGGGGAGCTGTTTTTT. Translating gives CAWRGLAVGTGELFF. The genes are TRBV30 and TRBJ2-2; TRBD2 matches 11 bases. Germline-derived CDR1 and CDR2 are GTSNPN and SVGIG (reference sequence). The V gene end was trimmed by 3 bases and the J gene end by 5 bases; junction bases not matched to a gene: 5. The CDR3 is 15 residues long.

This clone was seen only a few times. The J gene is TRBJ1-1, the V gene TRBV28, with D perhaps TRBD1 (5 bases). Trimming took off 8 bases at V and 5 bases at J, with 15 bases between the two ends. Germline V gene sequence: CDR1 MDHEN, CDR2 SYDVKM. This CDR3 comprises 13 residues. The CDR3 is CASDRGGVTEAFF. The CDR3 region has the DNA TGTGCCAGCGACCGGGGCGGGGTTACTGAAGCTTTCTTT. The full variable domain, its missing parts supplied by reference TRBV28 and TRBJ1-1, is DVKVTQSSRYLVKRTGEKVFLECVQDMDHENMFWYRQDPGLGLRLIYFSYDVKMKEKGDIPEGYSVSREKKERFSLILESASTNQTSMYLCASDRGGVTEAFFGQGTRLTVV.